These T cell receptor beta chains were read from a single sample in a study of T cell repertoires in cytomegalovirus infection. TCRdb re-analysed the reads in MiXCR, keeping a single row per CDR3 protein. The repertoire holds roughly 200,000 distinct CDR3 sequences, 15% to 20% seen once, with about 23% in the top ten. Input material: CD8+ T cells from PBMCs. The receptors stem from a human donor in good health (CMV status not recorded). Some clones in this sample may be carry-over from other donors' samples. CDR3s include the opening cysteine and the closing phenylalanine or tryptophan. D genes are given only for firm matches. Not every row has a clone size; where given, it reads once, few, many or a size class.

- | TRBJ1-3 | TRBV28 | - | TGTGGATGGGGGACCGGGAACACCATATATTTT | CGWGTGNTIYF
- | TRBJ2-1 | TRBV20-1 | TRBD2 | TGCAGTGCTAGAGAAGGGACTAGGGTGTACAATGAGCAGTTCTTC | CSAREGTRVYNEQFF
- | TRBJ1-1 | TRBV7-6 | - | TGTGCCAGCAGCTTAAGTGGCCCGACAGGTGAAGCTTTCTTT | CASSLSGPTGEAFF
- | TRBJ1-1 | TRBV7-6 | - | TGTGCCAGCAGCTTAGTAGGGGTTGGTGCTTTCTTT | CASSLVGVGAFF
- | TRBJ2-7 | TRBV7-9 | - | TGTGCCAGCAGCAATTATCAGTATCCCTACGAGCAGTACTTC | CASSNYQYPYEQYF
few | TRBJ2-3 | TRBV7-6 | - | TGTGCCAGCAGCTTCGGGGGCTTCACAGATACGCAGTATTTT | CASSFGGFTDTQYF
- | TRBJ1-1 | TRBV2 | - | TGTGCCAGGAGACAGCTGAACACTGAAGCTTTCTTT | CARRQLNTEAFF
few | TRBJ2-7 | TRBV6-2/TRBV6-3 | - | TGTGCCAGCACCCAACCTTCCCACGAGCAGTACTTC | CASTQPSHEQYF
- | TRBJ2-1 | TRBV7-2 | - | TGTGCCAGCAGCTTAAATGAAAATGAGCAGTTCTTC | CASSLNENEQFF
few | TRBJ2-2 | TRBV7-2 | - | TGTGCCAGCAGCTTAGGGCTTGGCTTGGACACCGGGGAGCTGTTTTTT | CASSLGLGLDTGELFF
- | TRBJ1-2 | TRBV7-9 | TRBD1 | TGTGCCAGCAGCTCGTCGGACAGGGAAGTCTCCTATGGCTACACCTTC | CASSSSDREVSYGYTF
few | TRBJ2-3 | TRBV20-1 | TRBD2 | TGCAGTGCTAATAGCGGGGGGGAACCCCCGGATACGCAGTATTTT | CSANSGGEPPDTQYF
few | TRBJ1-2 | TRBV4-3 | - | TGCGCCAGCAGCCTTGGGGCCCTGGAGGGGAACGCCTTGAGCTATGGCTACACCTTC | CASSLGALEGNALSYGYTF
- | TRBJ2-4 | TRBV7-2 | - | TGTGCCAGCAGCTTAAACCCCGTAGCCAAAAACAGTCAGTACTTC | CASSLNPVAKNSQYF
many | TRBJ2-3 | TRBV7-2 | TRBD2 | TGTGCCAGCAGCCCCCGACTAGCGGGGGGCCAGGGGGATACGCAGTATTTT | CASSPRLAGGQGDTQYF
few | TRBJ2-1 | TRBV4-1 | TRBD2 | TGCGCCAGCAGCCAAGCGAGTCGGGGGGTCGATGAGCAGTTCTTC | CASSQASRGVDEQFF
few | TRBJ2-1 | TRBV7-2 | TRBD2 | TGTGCCAGCAGCATAACCACACTCTGGGGGACTAGCGGGGCCTACAATGAGCAGTTCTTC | CASSITTLWGTSGAYNEQFF
few | TRBJ2-2 | TRBV7-2 | TRBD2 | TGTGCCAGCAGCTTAATGGCGGGGGTTGAGTATGGCGGGGAGCTGTTTTTT | CASSLMAGVEYGGELFF
few | TRBJ2-1 | TRBV12-3/TRBV12-4 | TRBD2 | TGTGCCAGCAGCCCTACTAGCGGAGATTCCTACAATGAGCAGTTCTTC | CASSPTSGDSYNEQFF
many | TRBJ1-2 | TRBV7-2 | TRBD1 | TGTGCCAGCGGGTCGGACAGGGGCATCCCTATTTACTATGGCTACACCTTC | CASGSDRGIPIYYGYTF
- | TRBJ2-3 | TRBV6-5 | TRBD2 | TGTGCCAGCAGTTTCTCTAGCGGGGGCACAGATACGCAGTGTTTT | CASSFSSGGTDTQCF
once | TRBJ1-6 | TRBV19 | - | TGTGCCAGTAGTATCGGGGGTTCACCCCTCCACTTT | CASSIGGSPLHF